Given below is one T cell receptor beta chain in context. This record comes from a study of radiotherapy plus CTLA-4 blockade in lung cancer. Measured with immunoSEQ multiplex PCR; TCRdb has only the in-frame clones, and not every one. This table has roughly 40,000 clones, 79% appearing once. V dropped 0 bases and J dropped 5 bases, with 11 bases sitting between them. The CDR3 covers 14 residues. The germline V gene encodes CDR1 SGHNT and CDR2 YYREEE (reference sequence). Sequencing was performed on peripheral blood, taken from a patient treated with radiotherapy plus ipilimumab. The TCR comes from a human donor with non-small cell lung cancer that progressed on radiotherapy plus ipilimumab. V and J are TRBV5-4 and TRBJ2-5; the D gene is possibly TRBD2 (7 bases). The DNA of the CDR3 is TGTGCCAGCAGCTTGGGCGGGGGCGGGGAGACCCAGTACTTC. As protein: CASSLGGGGETQYF.